This record looks at one TCR beta chain sequence and its context. The antigen this receptor binds is unknown. Per-base qualities were not stored, and no clone one base away is much larger. The library relied on PCR. At the Johns Hopkins FTIC core, DNA from the cultured CD4+ T cells underwent TCR sequencing with the Oncomine TCR Beta short-read assay. The QIAamp micro DNA kit was used to extract genomic DNA from the cultured CD4+ T cells. Oncomine TCR Beta libraries from cultured CD4+ T cells were pooled with unique dual indexes and sequenced on an Illumina iSeq 100. Processing in the source paper ran as follows. Non-productive sequences were removed, and CDR3s that did not start with C, did not end with F or W, or were shorter than 7 amino acids were discarded. Antigen-specific clonotypes were identified with the MANAFEST web application by comparing peptide-stimulated wells with reference and other culture wells. Positive clones required FDR below 0.05, an odds ratio above 5, and productive frequency above 0.1% in at least two of three replicate wells. Cross-reactive clonotypes were defined as significantly expanded in both SARS-CoV-2 spike wells and at least one common cold coronavirus spike condition. Levenshtein distances (stringdist) and unrooted phylogenetic trees (ape) in R version 3.6.1 were used to assess CDR3 homology. TCRdb's own reprocessing of the public reads used fastp at Q25 and MiXCR and kept productive beta chains. Rows matching on CDR3 protein sequence are summarized as one entry with the most common DNA and genes. The V and J calls reflect TCRdb's pipeline rather than the authors' work. For this sample the table gives about 24,000 distinct CDR3 sequences, of which about 40% were detected only once. The ten most abundant clones make up roughly 4.1% of the sample.

The data are from a study of vaccination and CD4 T cells after COVID-19 (dated by TCRdb to the early 2020s). As for the study more broadly: Convalescent patients had a positive SARS-CoV-2 result on nasal swab PCR, and of these patients, several had mild disease and one had severe disease. Post-COVID blood samples were collected from convalescent patients a median of about 92 days after diagnosis, with a range of about 35 to 170 days. The spike-specific CD4+ TCR repertoire was compared before and after mRNA vaccination in approximately ten COVID-19 convalescent patients and a handful of infection-naive healthy vaccine recipients. In control cultures, a CEFX viral epitope pool was used as positive control, an HIV-1 Nef peptide pool was used as negative control, or no peptide was added. In the convalescent cohort there were six males and four females, among whom were two Hispanic individuals, seven Caucasians, two Asians and one multiracial person. A few convalescent patients gave samples both early after vaccination (day 14) and late after vaccination (days 161 to 241). For stimulating the cultures, overlapping spike peptide pools were used, derived from SARS-CoV-2 as well as from the common cold coronaviruses HCoV-NL63, HCoV-OC43 and HCoV-229E. Post-vaccine blood samples were collected a median of about 72 days after the second vaccine dose, ranging from about 13 to 241 days. Participants got two doses of the Pfizer-BioNTech BNT162b2 vaccine (n=8) or two doses of the Moderna mRNA-1273 vaccine (n=2). Study-level results and caveats: In convalescent patients, a median around 86% of post-vaccine SARS-CoV-2-reactive clones were detected only after vaccination, and vaccine-specific priming was suggested by this finding. Of the vaccine-specific clones found in convalescent patients, nearly all (304 of 307) were mono-reactive for SARS-CoV-2 spike instead of being cross-reactive with common cold coronaviruses. Only a relatively small number of convalescent patients were included in the study, and early timepoints following natural infection were not analyzed. Although the median number of SARS-CoV-2-reactive clonotypes went up from roughly 22 after infection to some 38 after vaccination, the increase was not significant.

Taken from cysteine to phenylalanine, the CDR3 has 14 residues. Only the CDR3 part of the read is kept: 42 bases, read in frame from the first base. The germline V gene specifies SGHAT as CDR1 and FQNNGV as CDR2. After removal of 5 bases from V and 2 bases from J, the junction retains 5 bases not matched to a gene. The time point label here, explained by the study, means: late sampling 161 to 241 days after vaccination in a few convalescent patients. According to the study, the label for this sample's treatment or condition signals: roughly 10-day PBMC culture with coronavirus spike peptide pools or control peptides (ViraFEST assay). The study used the ViraFEST assay, which expanded antigen-specific T cells with peptide pools and then identified expanded clonotypes by TCR sequencing. Positive SARS-CoV-2 PCR tests in the convalescent patients dated from March to December 2020, before Alpha, Beta and Delta variants emerged in the United States. Each well held 2 million or so PBMCs cultured in IMDM containing approximately 5.3% human AB serum and 9 to 10 IU/ml IL-2, with about 10 ug/ml peptide pools added. On days 3 and 7, half of the culture medium was replaced with fresh IL-2-containing medium. After more than 8 days of culture, CD4+ T cells were isolated by negative selection using the EasySep CD4+ T cell isolation kit. PBMCs were separated from whole blood using Ficoll-Paque Plus gradient centrifugation and then either used fresh or cryopreserved at -140C. Triplicate wells were generally used for each culture condition.

In this chain, TRBV11-2 is recombined with TRBJ2-7; 8 central nucleotides agree with TRBD2. This specimen was CD4+ T cells from blood, cultured in vitro, taken about 7 months after SARS-CoV-2 vaccination. This TCR was sampled from a human donor who had recovered from COVID-19. Read as DNA, the sequence is TGTGCCAGCAGCCCAATAGCGGGGCCCTACGAGCAGTACTTC. This yields the protein CASSPIAGPYEQYF.